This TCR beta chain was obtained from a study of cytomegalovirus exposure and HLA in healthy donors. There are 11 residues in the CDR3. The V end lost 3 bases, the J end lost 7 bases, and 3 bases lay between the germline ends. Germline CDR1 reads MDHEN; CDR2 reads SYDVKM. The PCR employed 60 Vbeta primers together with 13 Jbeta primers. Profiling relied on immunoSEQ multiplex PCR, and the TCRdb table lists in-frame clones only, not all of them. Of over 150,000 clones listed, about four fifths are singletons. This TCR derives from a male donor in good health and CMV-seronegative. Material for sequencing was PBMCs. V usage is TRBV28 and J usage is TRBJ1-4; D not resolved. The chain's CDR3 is CASSFGEKLFF. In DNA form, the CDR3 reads TGTGCCAGCAGTTTCGGTGAAAAACTGTTTTTT.